This T cell receptor beta chain was documented in a study of memory CD4+ T cells and cytomegalovirus serostatus. Study results and limitations: CMV serostatus prediction reached median AUC roughly 0.95, or 0.91 with US-trained model. Each of 65 to 70 CMV-associated TCRbeta sequences occurred in one to five individuals.

In the original analysis: Out-of-frame sequences were removed, leaving 2,000,000 or so distinct TCRbeta sequences. Some clones are missing from TCRdb's copy, which holds only in-frame ones; the method was immunoSEQ multiplex PCR. V, J and clone size were drawn from that table, and D and trimming were deduced from the DNA. Of almost 55,000 clones listed, roughly four fifths were seen once; the top ten hold 1.6%. Comment on this clone: Antigen: not known.

Single viable CD3+CD4+CD8-CD45RO+ cells were sorted as the memory CD4+ T cells. Serostatus was set by detecting CMV pp150, pp28, p38, p52 IgG. Germline-derived CDR1 and CDR2 are MDHEN and SYDVKM. The CDR3 length is 15 residues. The J segment lost 1 base and the V segment lost 6 bases, leaving 6 bases of the junction unmatched. This TCR was recovered from an adult in good health and CMV-seronegative. The V and J genes are TRBV28 and TRBJ1-1; TRBD1 matches at 9 bases. The source material was memory CD4+ T cells from blood. As DNA, the CDR3 is TGTGCCAGCAGAAACAGGGGGCCCGGGAACACTGAAGCTTTCTTT. Protein sequence: CASRNRGPGNTEAFF.